One TCR beta chain is described in this entry. As yet, its antigen is unknown. These data originate in a study of human CD8 memory T cell subsets. Study results and caveats: Both stem-like memory T cells and precursor exhausted T cells showed comparably high diversity, which set them apart from effector memory cells.

UMI-labeled 5' RACE was used to make TCR beta libraries. TCRdb derives one entry per CDR3 protein from the 5' RACE reads, leaving out DNA. There are 9,500 to 13,000 distinct CDR3 sequences in the sample, with roughly 22% held by the top ten. CDR3 size: 15 residues. The sample taken for sequencing was CD8+ stem-like memory T cells (TSCM and TCM) sorted from PBMCs. Documented subset: stem-like memory CD8 T cells (TSTEM), CCR7+ PD-1- TIGIT-. J is TRBJ2-5 and V is TRBV12-3 or TRBV12-4; absent DNA, TCRdb's TRBD1 call cannot be checked. The sequence was collected from a human donor in good health. This CDR3 is CASSPRGVAGETQYF.